This is a list of T cell receptor beta chains from one sample in a study of a mutant IDH1 vaccine in newly diagnosed glioma. Profiling relied on immunoSEQ multiplex PCR, and the TCRdb table lists in-frame clones only, not all of them. The sample contains roughly 38,000 clones, about 76% of which appear only once. Their recognized antigens are unknown. The input for sequencing was PBMCs, taken from a glioma patient whose treatment included an IDH1 peptide vaccine. The receptors here all came from a man aged 50 to 59 with glioma. Each CDR3 is given with its conserved first and last residue. The D gene is left open where the match is weak. Rows may omit the clone size; those that give it use once, few, many or a size class.

j_gene: TRBJ1-3; abundance: -; d_gene: TRBD1; v_gene: TRBV5-4; CDR3aa: CASSSAGGGFGNTIYF; CDR3nt: TGTGCCAGCAGCTCGGCGGGAGGGGGCTTTGGAAACACCATATATTTT
j_gene: TRBJ2-1; abundance: -; d_gene: TRBD2; v_gene: TRBV6-5; CDR3aa: CASRPGLAENEQFF; CDR3nt: TGTGCCAGCAGGCCGGGACTAGCCGAGAATGAGCAGTTCTTC
j_gene: TRBJ2-1; abundance: -; d_gene: -; v_gene: TRBV2; CDR3aa: CASSGTGYEQFF; CDR3nt: TGTGCCAGCAGCGGCACAGGATATGAGCAGTTCTTC
j_gene: TRBJ2-1; abundance: -; d_gene: -; v_gene: TRBV30; CDR3aa: CAWSPLRGNEQFF; CDR3nt: TGTGCCTGGAGTCCCCTTCGGGGAAATGAGCAGTTCTTC
j_gene: TRBJ2-5; abundance: -; d_gene: TRBD2; v_gene: TRBV5-6; CDR3aa: CASNLLAGVAFQETQYF; CDR3nt: TGTGCCAGCAACTTACTAGCGGGGGTAGCCTTCCAAGAGACCCAGTACTTC
j_gene: TRBJ2-1; abundance: few; d_gene: -; v_gene: TRBV1; CDR3aa: CTSSSFRGLTYNEQFF; CDR3nt: TGCACCAGCAGCTCTTTCCGGGGGCTCACCTACAATGAGCAGTTCTTC
j_gene: TRBJ1-2; abundance: -; d_gene: TRBD1; v_gene: TRBV7-9; CDR3aa: CASSSWTGLGYTF; CDR3nt: TGTGCCAGCAGCTCCTGGACAGGGCTTGGCTACACCTTC
j_gene: TRBJ2-5; abundance: -; d_gene: -; v_gene: TRBV30; CDR3aa: CACHLGGLGETQYF; CDR3nt: TGTGCCTGCCATCTTGGTGGCCTTGGGGAGACCCAGTACTTC
j_gene: TRBJ2-3; abundance: once; d_gene: TRBD2; v_gene: TRBV7-2; CDR3aa: CASSERSGGGADTQYF; CDR3nt: TGTGCCAGCAGCGAGAGGTCCGGCGGGGGGGCAGATACGCAGTATTTT
j_gene: TRBJ1-5; abundance: -; d_gene: TRBD1; v_gene: TRBV7-8; CDR3aa: CASSRDRGGNQPQHF; CDR3nt: TGTGCCAGCAGCCGGGACAGGGGTGGCAATCAGCCCCAGCATTTT
j_gene: TRBJ1-2; abundance: -; d_gene: TRBD1; v_gene: TRBV28; CDR3aa: CASSSTGDGYTF; CDR3nt: TGTGCCAGCAGTTCTACAGGGGACGGCTACACCTTC
j_gene: TRBJ2-3; abundance: -; d_gene: -; v_gene: TRBV4-1; CDR3aa: CASSQSQTDTQYF; CDR3nt: TGCGCCAGCAGCCAATCACAGACAGATACGCAGTATTTT
j_gene: TRBJ2-2; abundance: -; d_gene: -; v_gene: TRBV7-2; CDR3aa: CASSYYPGDGELFF; CDR3nt: TGTGCCAGCAGTTACTACCCGGGAGACGGGGAGCTGTTTTTT
j_gene: TRBJ1-2; abundance: -; d_gene: -; v_gene: TRBV29-1; CDR3aa: CSVENGGYGYTF; CDR3nt: TGCAGCGTTGAAAACGGGGGCTATGGCTACACCTTC
j_gene: TRBJ1-3; abundance: -; d_gene: -; v_gene: TRBV7-2; CDR3aa: CASSLALRSGNTIYF; CDR3nt: TGTGCCAGCAGCTTAGCTTTGAGGTCTGGAAACACCATATATTTT
j_gene: TRBJ2-7; abundance: -; d_gene: -; v_gene: TRBV30; CDR3aa: CAWSVPGAYEQYF; CDR3nt: TGTGCCTGGAGTGTACCGGGGGCGTACGAGCAGTACTTC
j_gene: TRBJ1-1; abundance: -; d_gene: TRBD1; v_gene: TRBV19; CDR3aa: CASTPTGGGTEAFF; CDR3nt: TGTGCCAGTACCCCCACAGGGGGGGGAACTGAAGCTTTCTTT
j_gene: TRBJ2-1; abundance: -; d_gene: -; v_gene: TRBV19; CDR3aa: CASTPVAGAADEQFF; CDR3nt: TGTGCCAGTACCCCAGTGGCGGGGGCCGCTGATGAGCAGTTCTTC
j_gene: TRBJ2-2; abundance: -; d_gene: -; v_gene: TRBV4-3; CDR3aa: CASSQEGSTGELFF; CDR3nt: TGCGCCAGCAGCCAAGAGGGGAGTACCGGGGAGCTGTTTTTT
j_gene: TRBJ1-1; abundance: -; d_gene: TRBD1; v_gene: TRBV18; CDR3aa: CASSPGQVKHTEAFF; CDR3nt: TGTGCCAGCTCACCGGGACAGGTCAAGCACACTGAAGCTTTCTTT
j_gene: TRBJ2-2; abundance: -; d_gene: -; v_gene: TRBV4-2; CDR3aa: CASSQERHPPELFF; CDR3nt: TGTGCCAGCAGCCAAGAACGGCACCCACCGGAGCTGTTTTTT
j_gene: TRBJ1-4; abundance: -; d_gene: TRBD1; v_gene: TRBV7-9; CDR3aa: CASSLEGGTGEKLFF; CDR3nt: TGTGCCAGCAGCTTAGAAGGGGGCACGGGTGAAAAACTGTTTTTT
j_gene: TRBJ2-1; abundance: once; d_gene: -; v_gene: TRBV7-8; CDR3aa: CASSLGHNEQFF; CDR3nt: TGTGCCAGCAGCTTAGGACACAATGAGCAGTTCTTC
j_gene: TRBJ2-1; abundance: -; d_gene: TRBD2; v_gene: TRBV29-1; CDR3aa: CSVEDDGLAGSNEQFF; CDR3nt: TGCAGCGTTGAAGATGACGGACTAGCGGGTAGCAATGAGCAGTTCTTC
j_gene: TRBJ1-3; abundance: once; d_gene: TRBD1; v_gene: TRBV19; CDR3aa: CASSTGGRRNTIYF; CDR3nt: TGTGCCAGTAGCACAGGGGGAAGAAGAAACACCATATATTTT
j_gene: TRBJ2-1; abundance: -; d_gene: -; v_gene: TRBV5-4; CDR3aa: CASSSRSRRDYNEQFF; CDR3nt: TGTGCCAGCAGCTCTCGGTCCCGAAGGGACTACAATGAGCAGTTCTTC
j_gene: TRBJ2-3; abundance: -; d_gene: -; v_gene: TRBV11-2; CDR3aa: CASTPWGDTQYF; CDR3nt: TGTGCCAGCACCCCCTGGGGGGATACGCAGTATTTT
j_gene: TRBJ1-1; abundance: few; d_gene: -; v_gene: TRBV9; CDR3aa: CASSDEGEAFF; CDR3nt: TGTGCCAGCAGCGATGAGGGTGAAGCTTTCTTT
j_gene: TRBJ2-2; abundance: -; d_gene: -; v_gene: TRBV9; CDR3aa: CASSAQQGGTGELFF; CDR3nt: TGTGCCAGCAGTGCCCAACAGGGTGGCACCGGGGAGCTGTTTTTT
j_gene: TRBJ1-2; abundance: few; d_gene: -; v_gene: TRBV5-6; CDR3aa: CASSGTSNYGYTF; CDR3nt: TGTGCCAGCAGCGGGACTTCTAACTATGGCTACACCTTC
j_gene: TRBJ1-3; abundance: -; d_gene: -; v_gene: TRBV30; CDR3aa: CAWTTSMGSLAYSGNTIYF; CDR3nt: TGTGCCTGGACCACGTCCATGGGCTCCCTCGCTTACTCTGGAAACACCATATATTTT
j_gene: TRBJ2-7; abundance: -; d_gene: -; v_gene: TRBV11-3; CDR3aa: CASSTGHEQYF; CDR3nt: TGTGCCAGCAGCACCGGGCACGAGCAGTACTTC
j_gene: TRBJ2-3; abundance: -; d_gene: -; v_gene: TRBV28; CDR3aa: CASRENPSRRERDTQYF; CDR3nt: TGTGCCAGCAGAGAAAACCCCAGCAGGAGGGAGAGAGATACGCAGTATTTT
j_gene: TRBJ2-7; abundance: -; d_gene: -; v_gene: TRBV4-1; CDR3aa: CASSQSGSSYEQYF; CDR3nt: TGCGCCAGCAGCCAATCGGGGTCCTCCTACGAGCAGTACTTC
j_gene: TRBJ1-5; abundance: -; d_gene: -; v_gene: TRBV5-8; CDR3aa: CASSLLLAGWDQPQHF; CDR3nt: TGTGCCAGCAGCTTGCTCCTCGCGGGCTGGGATCAGCCCCAGCATTTT
j_gene: TRBJ1-2; abundance: -; d_gene: -; v_gene: TRBV20-1; CDR3aa: CSARQPYGYTF; CDR3nt: TGCAGTGCTCGACAGCCCTATGGCTACACCTTC
j_gene: TRBJ2-3; abundance: -; d_gene: -; v_gene: TRBV2; CDR3aa: CASTLGVGDTQYF; CDR3nt: TGTGCCAGCACTCTGGGAGTGGGGGATACGCAGTATTTT
j_gene: TRBJ1-4; abundance: -; d_gene: -; v_gene: TRBV5-1; CDR3aa: CASSRDNYNEKLFF; CDR3nt: TGCGCCAGCAGCAGGGACAACTATAATGAAAAACTGTTTTTT
j_gene: TRBJ2-3; abundance: -; d_gene: -; v_gene: TRBV30; CDR3aa: CAWSVPPDTQYF; CDR3nt: TGTGCCTGGAGTGTACCCCCAGATACGCAGTATTTT
j_gene: TRBJ2-3; abundance: -; d_gene: TRBD2; v_gene: TRBV7-9; CDR3aa: CASSLPASGGIATQYF; CDR3nt: TGTGCCAGCAGCTTACCGGCTAGCGGGGGGATTGCTACGCAGTATTTT
j_gene: TRBJ1-2; abundance: few; d_gene: TRBD1; v_gene: TRBV9; CDR3aa: CASSAGQGYSYTF; CDR3nt: TGTGCCAGCAGCGCGGGACAGGGTTATAGCTACACCTTC
j_gene: TRBJ1-3; abundance: -; d_gene: -; v_gene: TRBV11-2; CDR3aa: CASSLDGSRSSGNTIYF; CDR3nt: TGTGCCAGCAGCTTAGATGGGTCCCGTAGCTCTGGAAACACCATATATTTT
j_gene: TRBJ1-6; abundance: -; d_gene: TRBD1; v_gene: TRBV2; CDR3aa: CASRGQGGSPLHF; CDR3nt: TGTGCCAGCAGGGGACAGGGAGGGTCACCCCTCCACTTT